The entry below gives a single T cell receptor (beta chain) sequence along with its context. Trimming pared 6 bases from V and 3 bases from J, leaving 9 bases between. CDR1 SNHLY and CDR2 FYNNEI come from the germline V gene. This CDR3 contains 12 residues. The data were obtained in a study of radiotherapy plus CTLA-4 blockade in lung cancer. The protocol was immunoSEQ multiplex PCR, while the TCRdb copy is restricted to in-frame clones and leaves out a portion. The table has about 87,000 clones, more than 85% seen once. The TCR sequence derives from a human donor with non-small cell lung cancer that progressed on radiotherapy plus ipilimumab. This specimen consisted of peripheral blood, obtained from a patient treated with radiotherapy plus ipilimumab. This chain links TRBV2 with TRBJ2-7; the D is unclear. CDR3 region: CASSTENYEQYF. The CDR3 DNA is TGTGCCAGCAGCACAGAAAACTACGAGCAGTACTTC.